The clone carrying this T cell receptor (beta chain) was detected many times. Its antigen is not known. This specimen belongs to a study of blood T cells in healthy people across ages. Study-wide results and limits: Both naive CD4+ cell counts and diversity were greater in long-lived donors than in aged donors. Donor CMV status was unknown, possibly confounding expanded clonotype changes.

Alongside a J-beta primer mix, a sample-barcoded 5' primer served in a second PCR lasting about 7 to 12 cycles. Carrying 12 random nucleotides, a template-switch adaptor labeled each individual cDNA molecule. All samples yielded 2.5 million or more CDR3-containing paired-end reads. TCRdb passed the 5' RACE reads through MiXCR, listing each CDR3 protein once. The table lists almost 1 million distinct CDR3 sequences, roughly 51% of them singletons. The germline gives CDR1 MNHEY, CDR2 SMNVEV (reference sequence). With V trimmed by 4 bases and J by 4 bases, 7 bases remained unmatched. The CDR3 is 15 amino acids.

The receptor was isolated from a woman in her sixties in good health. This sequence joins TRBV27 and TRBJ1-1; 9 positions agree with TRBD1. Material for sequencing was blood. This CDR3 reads CASSYIDRGGTEAFF. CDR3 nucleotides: TGTGCCAGCAGTTATATTGACAGGGGGGGCACTGAAGCTTTCTTT.